The rows below give T cell receptor beta chains drawn from one sample of a study of patients and donors after allogeneic stem cell transplantation. TCRdb re-analysed the RT-PCR reads in MiXCR, keeping a single row per CDR3 protein. The sample has approximately 11,000 distinct CDR3 sequences; roughly 21% are singletons. Sequences were obtained from blood, either unsorted or a sorted T cell fraction (not recorded which). The receptors here all came from a human donor who was either an allogeneic HSCT recipient or a stem cell or donor lymphocyte infusion donor (not recorded which). It is not recorded whose cells these are; they may come from a transplant donor. Both conserved end residues are part of each CDR3. The D gene is left open where the match is weak. Part of the rows lack a size; the others show once, few, many or a class for expanded clones.

D	V	J	size	CDR3	DNA
TRBD2	TRBV18	TRBJ2-1	few	CASSSQNQLAGVNEQFF	TGTGCCAGCTCATCACAGAACCAACTAGCGGGGGTCAATGAGCAGTTCTTC
NA	TRBV18	TRBJ1-1	few	CASSAFGGPPNTEAFF	TGTGCCAGCTCAGCATTCGGGGGTCCACCGAACACTGAAGCTTTCTTT
NA	TRBV5-1	TRBJ1-2	NA	CASSLATTFNYGYTF	TGCGCCAGCAGCTTGGCCACCACCTTTAACTATGGCTACACCTTC
NA	TRBV5-1	TRBJ2-5	few	CASSLDRSGTQYF	TGCGCCAGCAGCTTAGACAGGTCGGGGACCCAGTACTTC
NA	TRBV12-3/TRBV12-4	TRBJ1-3	few	CASDLGFSGNTIYF	TGTGCCAGCGACCTGGGCTTCTCTGGAAACACCATATATTTT
TRBD1	TRBV7-2	TRBJ1-1	many	CASSAQGARTEAFF	TGTGCCAGCAGCGCCCAGGGGGCCCGCACTGAAGCTTTCTTT
NA	TRBV12-3/TRBV12-4	TRBJ1-3	NA	CPCGPTGTGNTIYF	TGTCCCTGCGGGCCCACAGGGACTGGAAACACCATATATTTT
NA	TRBV15	TRBJ1-2	many	CATSRDRSGVIGYTF	TGTGCCACCAGCAGAGATCGGTCAGGGGTAATCGGCTACACCTTC
TRBD1	TRBV2	TRBJ1-1	many	CATWTGGGITEAFF	TGTGCCACATGGACAGGGGGGGGGATCACTGAAGCTTTCTTT
NA	TRBV29-1	TRBJ2-7	few	CSVLQGGRGNEQYF	TGCAGCGTCCTCCAGGGAGGTCGCGGCAACGAGCAGTACTTC
TRBD1	TRBV9	TRBJ1-6	NA	CASSAGQGFNSPLHF	TGTGCCAGCAGCGCCGGACAGGGTTTTAATTCACCCCTCCACTTT
NA	TRBV10-1	TRBJ2-1	NA	CASSETGGPNEQFF	TGCGCCAGCAGTGAAACCGGGGGGCCCAATGAGCAGTTCTTC
TRBD2	TRBV6-5	TRBJ2-5	NA	CASSRTSGVSETQYF	TGTGCCAGCAGCCGGACTAGCGGGGTTTCAGAGACCCAGTACTTC
NA	TRBV6-5	TRBJ1-3	many	CAVRTTGNTIYF	TGTGCGGTTAGGACAACTGGAAACACCATATATTTT
NA	TRBV6-1	TRBJ2-1	NA	CASSEPPHNEQFF	TGTGCCAGCAGTGAGCCTCCTCACAATGAGCAGTTCTTC
TRBD2	TRBV20-1	TRBJ2-3	NA	CSASRLADTQYF	TGCAGTGCTAGTAGACTAGCGGATACGCAGTATTTT
TRBD1	TRBV5-6	TRBJ1-2	NA	CASSLGDRAPNYGYTF	TGTGCCAGCAGCTTGGGAGACAGGGCCCCCAACTATGGCTACACCTTC
NA	TRBV7-6	TRBJ2-5	NA	CASSSQGIPRETQYF	TGTGCCAGCAGCTCCCAGGGGATCCCCAGGGAGACCCAGTACTTC
NA	TRBV30	TRBJ1-5	medium-sized	CAWERPGGNQPQHF	TGTGCCTGGGAGAGGCCAGGGGGCAATCAGCCCCAGCATTTT
NA	TRBV4-3	TRBJ2-5	few	CASSQDTRGPQETQYF	TGCGCCAGCAGCCAAGATACGCGGGGGCCACAAGAGACCCAGTACTTC
NA	TRBV5-6	TRBJ1-1	few	CASSLRGTEAFF	TGTGCCAGCAGCTTGCGGGGAACTGAAGCTTTCTTT
NA	TRBV2	TRBJ1-2	few	CASSVRQSYGYTF	TGTGCCAGCAGTGTAAGGCAGAGCTATGGCTACACCTTC
TRBD1	TRBV6-6	TRBJ1-5	many	CASRPGTGYDQPQHF	TGTGCCAGCAGACCTGGGACAGGCTATGATCAGCCCCAGCATTTT
NA	TRBV9	TRBJ1-2	many	CASSPRAGANYGYTF	TGTGCCAGCAGCCCCCGGGCAGGGGCTAACTATGGCTACACCTTC
NA	TRBV9	TRBJ1-2	NA	CASSTDSAVYGYTF	TGTGCCAGCAGCACGGACAGCGCGGTCTATGGCTACACCTTC
NA	TRBV10-3	TRBJ2-7	NA	CAISESLGRSYEQYF	TGTGCCATCAGTGAGTCGTTAGGGCGCTCCTACGAGCAGTACTTC
NA	TRBV12-3/TRBV12-4	TRBJ2-1	few	CASRYLFAEQFF	TGTGCCAGCAGATACCTTTTTGCTGAGCAGTTCTTC
NA	TRBV7-9	TRBJ1-5	few	CASSLSPGEGDQPQHF	TGTGCCAGCAGCTTATCCCCCGGGGAAGGAGATCAGCCCCAGCATTTT
NA	TRBV5-1	TRBJ2-2	few	CASSSGLDGELFF	TGCGCCAGCAGCTCGGGACTGGACGGGGAGCTGTTTTTT
NA	TRBV27	TRBJ1-2	medium-sized	CASRPAGAEGHNYGYTF	TGTGCCAGCAGGCCGGCAGGGGCGGAGGGGCATAACTATGGCTACACCTTC
NA	TRBV12-3/TRBV12-4	TRBJ2-1	many	CASGELRNRENSYNEQFF	TGTGCCAGCGGAGAACTCAGAAACAGGGAAAACTCCTACAATGAGCAGTTCTTC
TRBD1	TRBV24-1	TRBJ2-3	NA	CATSERDRGTDTQYF	TGTGCCACCAGTGAGCGGGACAGGGGCACAGATACGCAGTATTTT
NA	TRBV16	TRBJ2-7	few	CASSLNSYEQYF	TGTGCCAGCAGCTTAAATTCCTACGAGCAGTACTTC
NA	TRBV7-2	TRBJ1-2	many	CASRQADIDWRYTF	TGTGCCAGCAGACAGGCGGACATTGATTGGCGCTACACCTTC
NA	TRBV7-9	TRBJ1-4	medium-sized	CASSPAPEEKLFF	TGTGCCAGCAGCCCTGCCCCTGAGGAAAAACTGTTTTTT
NA	TRBV28	TRBJ1-1	many	CASSAPLIGQTNTEAFF	TGTGCCAGCAGCGCCCCCCTAATTGGACAGACCAACACTGAAGCTTTCTTT
NA	TRBV29-1	TRBJ2-3	NA	CSVEEHSGGGRQYF	TGCAGCGTTGAAGAACATTCGGGTGGCGGACGGCAGTATTTT
NA	TRBV11-3	TRBJ2-7	many	CASSSWSLYEQYF	TGTGCCAGCAGCTCCTGGTCCCTCTACGAGCAGTACTTC
NA	TRBV20-1	TRBJ1-2	few	CSAGGPSEEYGYTF	TGCAGTGCTGGGGGGCCCTCAGAAGAGTATGGCTACACCTTC
TRBD1	TRBV7-3	TRBJ1-1	few	CASSLHTGGEAFF	TGTGCCAGCAGCTTACATACAGGGGGGGAAGCTTTCTTT
NA	TRBV10-3	TRBJ1-5	few	CAISEGGGNQPQHF	TGTGCCATCAGTGAGGGAGGGGGAAATCAGCCCCAGCATTTT
TRBD2	TRBV4-2	TRBJ2-1	NA	CASSSGTSGNNEQFF	TGTGCCAGCAGCTCCGGGACTAGCGGAAACAATGAGCAGTTCTTC
NA	TRBV7-6	TRBJ2-5	NA	CASSLGGVKETQYF	TGTGCCAGCAGCTTAGGGGGGGTAAAAGAGACCCAGTACTTC
NA	TRBV20-1	TRBJ1-3	NA	CSASSEGGNTIYF	TGCAGTGCTTCCAGTGAGGGCGGAAACACCATATATTTT
NA	TRBV7-8	TRBJ1-1	NA	CASSLEVYTEAFF	TGTGCCAGCAGCTTAGAGGTGTACACTGAAGCTTTCTTT
TRBD2	TRBV7-7	TRBJ2-3	NA	CASSHQRGDTQYF	TGTGCCAGCAGCCACCAGCGGGGGGATACGCAGTATTTT
NA	TRBV18	TRBJ2-7	few	CASSASRDLEQYF	TGTGCCAGCTCAGCCAGCAGGGACCTCGAGCAGTACTTC
TRBD1	TRBV12-3/TRBV12-4	TRBJ1-5	few	CASSWGDRGQPQHF	TGTGCCAGCAGTTGGGGGGACAGGGGACAGCCCCAGCATTTT